This T cell receptor (beta chain) was identified during a study of T cells after yellow fever vaccination. Using its own MiXCR run on the 5' RACE reads, TCRdb lists one record per CDR3 protein. The sample comprises 620,000 or so distinct CDR3 sequences, around an eighth of which are singletons, and around 14% rests with the top ten. The CDR3 extends over 12 amino acids. Germline-derived CDR1 and CDR2 are LGHNA and YNFKEQ. The V gene lost 8 bases and the J gene lost 3 bases, with 11 bases spanning the gap. The rearrangement uses TRBV4-2 and TRBJ2-7; D perhaps matches TRBD2 (7 bases). This clonotype originated in a man aged 25 to 40 who received the YFV17D yellow fever vaccine. Sequencing used PBMCs, obtained on the day of the yellow fever booster vaccination. The CDR3 nucleotides read TGTGCCAGCGAGGGGGGGGGCTACGAGCAGTACTTC. This sequence encodes CASEGGGYEQYF.